This T cell receptor beta chain was found in a study of CXCR3-negative and CXCR3-positive naive CD8 T cells. General observations from the study: Memory, not naive, CXCR3-negative and CXCR3-positive cells differed in TRBV-TRBJ usage.

Of note for this clonotype: Its specificity is not known.

Germline V CDR1 and CDR2: SQVTM, ANQGSEA. CDR3 length: 14 residues. The libraries of TRB cDNA were prepared using 5' RACE with UMI labels. TCRdb re-called the 5' RACE reads; every CDR3 protein appears as one record, without DNA. The sample's table shows about 66,000 distinct CDR3 sequences. The clonotype was recovered from a human donor in good health. Some clones in this sample may be carry-over from other donors' samples. The chain employs TRBV29-1 and TRBJ2-1; as DNA is missing, the TRBD1 call by TCRdb cannot be tested. What was sequenced was naive CXCR3- CD8+ T cells from blood. Subset given: CD45RO-CCR7+CD27+CD95- naive CD8+ T cells lacking CXCR3 (TNR3-). CDR3 amino acids: CSVWGGLGRIEQFF.